Sequencing of this T cell receptor beta chain was carried out in a study of vaccination effects on CD4 cells after COVID-19. Study-wide context: Each participant was given two doses of one vaccine (BNT162b2 or mRNA-1273).

This clone has only one observation. What it recognizes is unknown. After expansion with viral peptide pools in the ViraFEST assay, antigen-specific CD4+ T cells were sequenced. Having been cultured for 10 days, the cells underwent CD4+ T cell isolation. All vaccine recipients tested negative for nucleocapsid antibodies and had never contracted SARS-CoV-2 infection. Half-medium replacement with IL-2 medium occurred on days 3 and 7. Generated by immunoSEQ multiplex PCR, the TCRdb table keeps only in-frame clones and is missing some. The data contain about 31,000 clones, roughly two thirds of them seen just once; the ten biggest clones take up approximately 27%. Germline assignment: CDR1 LGHNA and CDR2 YSLEER. The ends were cut back, 3 bases at V and 7 bases at J, with 13 bases in the middle. The CDR3 sequence is 13 residues long.

The TCR comes from a human donor who received a COVID-19 vaccine. The chain couples TRBV4-3 to TRBJ2-7; D is ambiguous. The input for sequencing was CD4+ T cells from PBMCs cultured with HCoV-229E spike peptides, taken before COVID-19 vaccination. The CDR3 spells CASSQIANQEQYF. The CDR3 DNA follows: TGCGCCAGCAGCCAGATTGCTAACCAGGAGCAGTACTTC.